The 18 T cell receptor beta chains below come from one sample, sequenced in a study of blood T cell repertoires in COVID-19. The assay was immunoSEQ multiplex PCR, and TCRdb's table has in-frame clones only and misses some. The data show roughly 250,000 clones, about 90% seen once. Sequencing used peripheral blood. The receptors were gathered from a woman aged 40 to 50 with acute or convalescent COVID-19.

V and J are TRBV5-6 and TRBJ1-1, with 7 positions matching TRBD1. V lost 4 bases to trimming and J lost 5 bases; unmatched junction nucleotides: 11. The germline CDR1 and CDR2 sequences are SGHDT and YYEEEE. The CDR3 loop spans 15 amino acids. The CDR3 region is CASSEGTGDGTEAFF. The CDR3 DNA follows: TGTGCCAGCAGCGAAGGTACAGGGGACGGGACTGAAGCTTTCTTT.

The V and J genes are TRBV6-6 and TRBJ2-1; 7 bases match TRBD2. Trimming took 6 bases from V and 10 from J; bases not matched to a gene: 9. This CDR3 contains 13 residues. Germline V gives CDR1 MNHNY, CDR2 SVGAGI (reference sequence). The chain's CDR3 is CASRSGREGEQFF. The CDR3 DNA is TGTGCCAGCAGGAGCGGAAGGGAGGGGGAGCAGTTCTTC.

The rearrangement joins TRBV7-2 to TRBJ2-3; 9 nucleotides align to TRBD2. Trimming cost V 4 bases and J 4 bases; bases outside gene matches: 9. The CDR3 is 16 amino acids. Looked up from germline, CDR1 is SGHTA and CDR2 is FQGNSA. The CDR3 DNA sequence: TGTGCCAGCAGCTCGACTAGCGGCGTCTCTTCAGATACGCAGTATTTT. Translation gives CASSSTSGVSSDTQYF.

V is TRBV9 and J is TRBJ2-5; D might be TRBD2 (5 bases). Germline V gene data show CDR1 as SGDLS and CDR2 as YYNGEE. The CDR3 extends over 12 amino acids. Trimming took 4 bases from V and 5 from J, leaving 9 bases between them. This chain's CDR3 is CASSPGGETQYF. DNA of the CDR3: TGTGCCAGCAGCCCTGGCGGGGAGACCCAGTACTTC. Based on the CDR3 plus reference TRBV9 and TRBJ2-5, the full variable domain is DSGVTQTPKHLITATGQRVTLRCSPRSGDLSVYWYQQSLDQGLQFLIQYYNGEERAKGNILERFSAQQFPDLHSELNLSSLELGDSALYFCASSPGGETQYFGPGTRLLVL.

V is TRBV7-2 and J is TRBJ1-3; 8 nucleotides match TRBD1. The germline gives CDR1 SGHTA, CDR2 FQGNSA. The trim removed 3 bases at V and 0 bases at J, leaving 1 base unmatched. The CDR3 sequence is 15 residues long. The CDR3 DNA sequence: TGTGCCAGCAGCTTGGACAGGGCCTCTGGAAACACCATATATTTT. Amino acids: CASSLDRASGNTIYF.

The chain has TRBV18 and TRBJ2-1; TRBD2 agrees at 9 bases. CDR3 length: 15 residues. V lost 0 bases and J lost 4; bases outside the gene matches: 1. CDR1 is KGHSH, CDR2 LQKENI, per germline. CDR3 DNA sequence: TGTGCCAGCTCACCACCTAGCGGGGGTTACAATGAGCAGTTCTTC. Amino acids: CASSPPSGGYNEQFF.

The chain has TRBV7-3 and TRBJ1-1; weak D call: TRBD1 (6 bases). CDR3 length: 12 amino acids. The V gene's germline CDR1 is SGHTA and CDR2 FQGTGA. The V end was cut by 3 bases, the J end by 10 bases, with 12 bases between. The CDR3, as DNA: TGTGCCAGCAGCTTGGGGGCCAGCCGAGCTTTCTTT. Translation gives CASSLGASRAFF.

V gene TRBV25-1 combines with J gene TRBJ2-4; 8 positions agree with TRBD2. This CDR3 has 16 amino acids. CDR1 is MGHDK, CDR2 SYGVNS, per germline. Trimming took 5 bases from V and 1 from J; bases not matched to a gene: 7. CDR3 sequence: CASSSSGGAAKNIQYF. CDR3 bases: TGTGCCAGCAGTTCGTCCGGGGGGGCCGCCAAAAACATTCAGTACTTC.

V is TRBV11-2 and J is TRBJ2-1; 14 bases agree with TRBD2. Germline CDR1 reads SGHAT; CDR2 reads FQNNGV. This CDR3 is built from 16 residues. J was trimmed by 6 bases and V by 5 bases; bases with no gene match: 6. The DNA for the CDR3 is TGTGCCAGCAGCGGGCGACTAGCGGGGGGGCCCAATGAGCAGTTCTTC. Translating it yields CASSGRLAGGPNEQFF. The full variable domain, rest sourced from reference TRBV11-2 and TRBJ2-1, is EAGVAQSPRYKIIEKRQSVAFWCNPISGHATLYWYQQILGQGPKLLIQFQNNGVVDDSQLPKDRFSAERLKGVDSTLKIQPAKLEDSAVYLCASSGRLAGGPNEQFFGPGTRLTVL.

This chain connects TRBV2 to TRBJ2-4; 8 bases fit TRBD2. The germline V gene encodes CDR1 SNHLY and CDR2 FYNNEI. J lost 7 bases, V lost 4 bases, and 6 bases had no gene match. The length of the CDR3 is 14 residues. The CDR3 protein is CASSVGGAWNIQYF. As DNA, the CDR3 is TGTGCCAGCAGTGTCGGGGGGGCCTGGAACATTCAGTACTTC.

The V gene is TRBV4-2, the J gene TRBJ2-2, with 7 positions matching TRBD1. Germline lookup yields CDR1 LGHNA and CDR2 YNFKEQ. Trimming cost V 5 bases and J 1 base; bases outside gene matches: 1. The CDR3 length is 14 residues. This chain's CDR3 is CASSWTGNTGELFF. CDR3 bases: TGTGCCAGCAGCTGGACAGGGAACACCGGGGAGCTGTTTTTT.

The rearrangement links TRBV5-4 to TRBJ2-3; D might be TRBD1 (6 bases). Germline V lookup: CDR1 SGHNT, CDR2 YYREEE (reference sequence). V was cut by 4 bases and J by 1 base, with 7 bases left in between. The CDR3 has 13 residues. DNA of the CDR3: TGTGCCAGCAGCGCAGGGGGCACAGATACGCAGTATTTT. It is translated as CASSAGGTDTQYF.

The J gene is TRBJ2-3, the V gene TRBV21-1; TRBD2, as called in the table, went unchecked against the DNA. TRBV21-1 is assigned pseudogene status. The CDR3 runs 17 residues. DNA for the CDR3: TGTGCCAGCAGCAACCCTGGGGACTACCCTAGCACAGATACGCAGTATTTT. It codes for CASSNPGDYPSTDTQYF.

J is TRBJ1-4 and V is TRBV6-6, with 7 bases matching TRBD1. CDR1 and CDR2 from the germline V gene are MNHNY and SVGAGI (reference sequence). The CDR3 loop spans 15 amino acids. With 8 bases clipped from V and 1 base from J, the junction kept 7 bases outside the gene matches. The CDR3 is CASQGDGRTNEKLFF. CDR3 bases: TGTGCCAGCCAGGGGGACGGCCGAACTAATGAAAAACTGTTTTTT.

V gene TRBV7-6 combines with J gene TRBJ2-3; D perhaps matches TRBD1 (5 bases). CDR3 length equals 15 residues. Looked up from germline, CDR1 is SGHVS and CDR2 is FNYEAQ. V gave up 8 bases and J gave up 0 bases, with 15 bases separating them. CDR3 in DNA: TGTGCCAGCGGACATGGATCTCCGAGCACAGATACGCAGTATTTT. Protein product: CASGHGSPSTDTQYF. Filled out from reference TRBV7-6 and TRBJ2-3, the complete variable domain reads GAGVSQSPRYKVTKRGQDVALRCDPISGHVSLYWYRQALGQGPEFLTYFNYEAQQDKSGLPNDRFSAERPEGSISTLTIQRTEQRDSAMYRCASGHGSPSTDTQYFGPGTRLTVL.

The chain combines TRBV6-5 with TRBJ1-4, with unresolved D. There are 16 residues in the CDR3. V lost 0 bases, J lost 2 bases, and 10 bases lay in between. Per the germline V gene, CDR1 is MNHEY and CDR2 is SVGAGI. CDR3 loop: CASSYSVQVTNEKLFF. The CDR3 region has the DNA TGTGCCAGCAGTTACTCGGTGCAGGTTACTAATGAAAAACTGTTTTTT.

The CDR3 is CASNDRRGQEPQHF. DNA of the CDR3: TGTGCCAGTAACGATAGGAGGGGGCAGGAACCCCAGCATTTT. The V and J genes are TRBV19 and TRBJ1-5; 7 nucleotides align to TRBD1. With V trimmed by 7 bases and J by 10 bases, 13 bases remained unmatched. The CDR3 covers 14 residues. Germline CDR1 and CDR2: LNHDA and SQIVND (reference sequence).

The chain couples TRBV4-1 to TRBJ1-1; 8 positions match TRBD1. Germline CDR1 is MGHRA and CDR2 is YSYEKL. V was pared by 0 bases and J by 3 bases, with 9 bases of the junction left unmatched. The CDR3 totals 17 residues. The CDR3: CASSQDLTGGPHTEAFF. The CDR3 coding sequence is TGCGCCAGCAGCCAAGATCTAACAGGGGGACCTCACACTGAAGCTTTCTTT.